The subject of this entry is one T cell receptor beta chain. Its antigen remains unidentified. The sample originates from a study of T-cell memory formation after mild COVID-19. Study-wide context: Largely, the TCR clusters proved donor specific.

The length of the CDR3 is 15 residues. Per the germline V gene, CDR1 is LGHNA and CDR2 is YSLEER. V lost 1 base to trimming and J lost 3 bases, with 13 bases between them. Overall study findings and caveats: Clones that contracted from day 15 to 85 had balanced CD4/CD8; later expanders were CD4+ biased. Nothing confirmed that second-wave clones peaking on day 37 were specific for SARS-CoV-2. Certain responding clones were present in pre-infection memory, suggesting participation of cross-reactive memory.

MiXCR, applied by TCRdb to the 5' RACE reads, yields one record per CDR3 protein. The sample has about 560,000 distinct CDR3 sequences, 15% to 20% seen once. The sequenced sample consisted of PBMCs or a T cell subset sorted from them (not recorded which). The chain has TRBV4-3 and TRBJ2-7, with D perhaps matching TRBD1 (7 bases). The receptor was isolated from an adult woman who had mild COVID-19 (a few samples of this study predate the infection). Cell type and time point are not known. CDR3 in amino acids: CASSQGAGQLYEQYF. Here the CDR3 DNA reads TGCGCCAGCAGCCAAGGTGCGGGACAGCTCTACGAGCAGTACTTC.